Listed here are 9 T cell receptor beta chains from one sample, sequenced in a study of Tregs in tolerant kidney transplant recipients. Generated by immunoSEQ multiplex PCR, the TCRdb table keeps only in-frame clones and is missing some. The table includes over 60,000 clones, 84% detected once. What was sequenced was CD4+ T cells from blood. These receptors originate from a human donor in good health.

This rearrangement joins TRBV13 to TRBJ1-4; TRBD1 agrees at 7 bases. CDR3 size: 14 residues. The V gene's germline CDR1 is PRHDT and CDR2 FYEKMQ (reference sequence). With V trimmed by 5 bases and J by 8 bases, 8 bases remained unmatched. CDR3 sequence reads: CASSHTGAGEKLFF. The DNA of the CDR3 is TGTGCCAGCAGCCACACAGGGGCGGGGGAAAAACTGTTTTTT.

The chain has TRBV6-5 and TRBJ1-4; 7 positions match TRBD1. This CDR3 has 15 amino acids. Per germline, CDR1 MNHEY and CDR2 SVGAGI. V lost 2 bases to trimming and J lost 8 bases; unmatched junction nucleotides: 8. The CDR3 bases are TGTGCCAGCAGTTACACTAGACAGGGCCGGGAAAAACTGTTTTTT. Its protein product is CASSYTRQGREKLFF.

The chain employs TRBV5-4 and TRBJ1-2; possibly TRBD1 for D (5 bases). The CDR3 consists of 14 residues. V dropped 5 bases and J dropped 8 bases, with 19 bases sitting between them. The germline CDR1 and CDR2 sequences are SGHNT and YYREEE (reference sequence). Here the CDR3 reads CASSWAGSYDGYTF. CDR3 coding DNA: TGTGCCAGCAGTTGGGCAGGGTCGTATGACGGCTACACCTTC. Complete variable domain (other parts from reference TRBV5-4 and TRBJ1-2): ETGVTQSPTHLIKTRGQQVTLRCSSQSGHNTVSWYQQALGQGPQFIFQYYREEENGRGNFPPRFSGLQFPNYSSELNVNALELDDSALYLCASSWAGSYDGYTFGSGTRLTVV.

The CDR3, as DNA: TGTGCCAGCAGCCCCGACAGGGTTCTCCTCGAGACTGAAGCTTTCTTT. This sequence encodes CASSPDRVLLETEAFF. The chain joins TRBV7-8 to TRBJ1-1; 7 nucleotides agree with TRBD1. Germline CDR1 reads SGHVS; CDR2 reads FQNEAQ. With 5 bases clipped from V and 5 bases from J, the junction kept 14 bases outside the gene matches. This CDR3 has 16 amino acids.

This clone was recorded once. This chain's CDR3 is CASSTGRSSYEQYF. DNA for the CDR3: TGTGCCAGCAGCACCGGACGGTCGAGCTACGAGCAGTACTTC. This chain links TRBV5-4 with TRBJ2-7, with D unclear. V was clipped by 4 bases and J by 3 bases, with 14 bases between them. CDR3 length: 14 amino acids. Per germline, CDR1 SGHNT and CDR2 YYREEE (reference sequence).

V is TRBV25-1 and J is TRBJ2-1; D is unclear. Germline V gives CDR1 MGHDK, CDR2 SYGVNS. V was cut by 3 bases and J by 6 bases, with 15 bases left in between. CDR3 length: 15 amino acids. CDR3 protein: CASSEGSSSVNEQFF. The CDR3 DNA follows: TGTGCCAGCAGTGAGGGTAGTAGCTCCGTCAATGAGCAGTTCTTC.

The chain recombines TRBV7-9 with TRBJ2-1; D not resolved. The CDR3 is made up of 12 amino acids. CDR1 is SEHNR and CDR2 is FQNEAQ in the germline V gene (reference sequence). The germline V and J ends were trimmed by 5 bases and 9 bases, with 11 bases remaining between them. The CDR3 loop reads CASSIPPAEQFF. DNA of the CDR3: TGTGCCAGCAGCATCCCGCCTGCTGAGCAGTTCTTC.

V is TRBV10-3 and J is TRBJ2-7, with 8 nucleotides matching TRBD2. Germline values: CDR1 ENHRY, CDR2 SYGVKD. The trim removed 4 bases at V and 7 bases at J, leaving 9 bases unmatched. There are 14 residues in the CDR3. CDR3 sequence reads: CAISAVREGREQYF. The CDR3 DNA sequence: TGTGCCATCAGTGCGGTACGGGAGGGCCGGGAGCAGTACTTC.

This rearrangement joins TRBV6-1 to TRBJ1-1, with a tentative D call TRBD1 (5 bases). V lost 8 bases and J 1 base, leaving 17 bases between the germline ends. Germline V gene sequence: CDR1 MNHNS, CDR2 SASEGT. The CDR3 covers 15 residues. The CDR3 is CASAAGDWKNTEAFF. The CDR3 DNA sequence: TGTGCCAGCGCTGCGGGGGATTGGAAGAACACTGAAGCTTTCTTT.